These T cell receptor beta chains were read from a single sample in a study of identical twins. TCRdb re-called the 5' RACE reads with MiXCR, one entry per CDR3 protein. The sample includes hundreds of thousands of distinct CDR3 sequences, about 24% of them seen just once. These data were also filed under a second study, of T cells expressing NK-cell markers.

Sequencing was done on a sample of CD4+ T cells sorted from blood. The origin of the receptors is a woman under 30 in good health. Each CDR3 is given with its conserved first and last residue. Each record gives: clone size, V gene, J gene, D gene, CDR3 length, CDR3 protein, CDR3 DNA. A D gene is named only where the DNA matches it firmly. For some rows the clone size is stated as once, few or many, or as a class when expanded; others skip it.

>NA|TRBV25-1|TRBJ2-1|TRBD1|14
CASSEAGGYNEQFF
TGTGCCAGCAGTGAAGCAGGGGGCTACAATGAGCAGTTCTTC
>few|TRBV20-1|TRBJ2-7|NA|15
CSAFPGKGGPYEQYF
TGCAGTGCCTTCCCCGGGAAAGGGGGACCCTACGAGCAGTACTTC
>NA|TRBV12-5|TRBJ2-1|TRBD2|20
CASGFATAGTSRYRYNEQFF
TGTGCTAGTGGTTTTGCTACAGCCGGGACTAGCCGTTACAGATACAATGAGCAGTTCTTC
>NA|TRBV25-1|TRBJ1-1|NA|13
CASSDRMNTEAFF
TGTGCCAGCAGTGATCGAATGAACACTGAAGCTTTCTTT
>few|TRBV11-3|TRBJ2-1|NA|15
CASSLVGQTYNEQFF
TGTGCCAGCAGCTTAGTGGGACAAACCTACAATGAGCAGTTCTTC
>few|TRBV29-1|TRBJ2-5|TRBD2|16
CSVVGREEARGETQYF
TGCAGCGTTGTAGGGCGGGAGGAGGCTAGGGGCGAGACCCAGTACTTC
>NA|TRBV7-9|TRBJ1-2|TRBD1|17
CASSYGQGRGSGGGYTF
TGTGCCAGCAGCTACGGACAGGGAAGGGGCTCCGGTGGGGGCTACACCTTC
>few|TRBV20-1|TRBJ2-2|NA|15
CSARDHTSTAGELFF
TGCAGTGCTAGAGACCACACTAGTACCGCCGGGGAGCTGTTTTTT
>NA|TRBV7-3|TRBJ2-1|TRBD1|13
CASSRQGGDEQFF
TGTGCCAGCAGTAGACAGGGGGGCGATGAGCAGTTCTTC
>NA|TRBV7-2|TRBJ2-1|TRBD2|19
CASSLAPRVAGGKYNEQFF
TGTGCCAGCAGCTTAGCCCCCCGTGTAGCGGGGGGGAAGTACAATGAGCAGTTCTTC
>NA|TRBV5-1|TRBJ2-3|TRBD1|16
CASSGSVGQGEDTQYF
TGCGCCAGCAGCGGGTCAGTGGGACAGGGGGAAGATACGCAGTATTTT
>NA|TRBV12-3/TRBV12-4|TRBJ2-7|TRBD1|13
CASSFTGGVEQYF
TGTGCCAGCAGTTTTACAGGGGGCGTCGAGCAGTACTTC
>few|TRBV11-2|TRBJ2-3|TRBD1|16
CASSLGGTGVRATQYF
TGTGCCAGCAGCTTAGGCGGGACAGGGGTACGGGCCACGCAGTATTTT
>once|TRBV5-1|TRBJ2-6|NA|15
CASNPGLPGANVLTF
TGCGCCAGCAATCCCGGCCTCCCTGGGGCCAACGTCCTGACTTTC
>NA|TRBV6-1|TRBJ1-2|TRBD1|15
CASSHTGTANYGYTF
TGTGCCAGCAGCCACACGGGGACAGCTAACTATGGCTACACCTTC
>NA|TRBV27|TRBJ2-1|NA|12
CASSSGSMQQFF
TGTGCCAGCAGTTCTGGCAGCATGCAACAGTTCTTC
>NA|TRBV7-2|TRBJ2-7|NA|15
CASSLGRGSSYEQYF
TGTGCCAGCAGCTTAGGCCGGGGGAGCTCCTACGAGCAGTACTTC
>many|TRBV7-2|TRBJ2-2|NA|15
CASSLALTNTGELFF
TGTGCCAGCAGCTTAGCGTTGACTAACACCGGGGAGCTGTTTTTT
>once|TRBV15|TRBJ2-5|TRBD2|15
CATSRGGNSQETQYF
TGTGCCACCAGCAGGGGGGGGAATTCCCAAGAGACCCAGTACTTC
>few|TRBV11-3|TRBJ1-1|TRBD1|14
CASSPGTGGFRAFF
TGTGCCAGCAGCCCCGGGACAGGGGGCTTCAGGGCTTTCTTT
>many|TRBV20-1|TRBJ2-1|NA|15
CSASRLIQGYNEQFF
TGCAGTGCTAGTCGCCTAATTCAAGGGTACAATGAGCAGTTCTTC
>few|TRBV12-3/TRBV12-4|TRBJ2-7|TRBD1|13
CAIRDRGSYEQYF
TGTGCCATCCGGGACAGGGGCTCCTACGAGCAGTACTTC
>NA|TRBV7-9|TRBJ2-5|TRBD1|17
CASSLVSGTGKGETQYF
TGTGCCAGCAGCTTAGTATCCGGGACAGGGAAGGGAGAGACCCAGTACTTC
>NA|TRBV2|TRBJ1-1|TRBD1|14
CASRGQPETTEAFF
TGTGCCAGCAGGGGACAGCCAGAAACCACTGAAGCTTTCTTT
>NA|TRBV20-1|TRBJ2-1|TRBD2|13
CSARERGGYEQFF
TGCAGTGCTAGAGAGCGGGGGGGCTATGAGCAGTTCTTC
>NA|TRBV5-1|TRBJ2-7|NA|12
CASSILAGEQYF
TGCGCCAGCTCGATTCTTGCTGGCGAGCAGTACTTC
>NA|TRBV9|TRBJ1-1|NA|13
CASRSDQNTEAFF
TGTGCCAGCAGATCCGACCAGAACACTGAAGCTTTCTTT
>few|TRBV11-2|TRBJ1-4|NA|15
CASRSSGATNEKLFF
TGTGCCAGCAGATCCTCAGGGGCAACTAATGAAAAACTGTTTTTT
>few|TRBV5-1|TRBJ1-1|NA|14
CASSSGPTWGEAFF
TGCGCCAGCAGCTCGGGACCGACCTGGGGTGAAGCTTTCTTT
>NA|TRBV28|TRBJ1-5|NA|14
CASSTTYRVQPQHF
TGTGCCAGCAGTACTACGTACAGGGTTCAGCCCCAGCATTTT
>NA|TRBV3-1|TRBJ1-1|NA|14
CASSQAPDDTEAFF
TGTGCCAGCAGCCAAGCGCCAGACGACACTGAAGCTTTCTTT
>few|TRBV20-1|TRBJ1-5|NA|12
CSAGGRDQPQHF
TGCAGTGCCGGGGGTCGCGACCAGCCCCAGCATTTT
>NA|TRBV20-1|TRBJ2-7|TRBD2|15
CSARSLTSGSGEQYF
TGCAGTGCTAGATCCCTGACTAGCGGGAGCGGCGAGCAGTACTTC
>NA|TRBV27|TRBJ2-3|TRBD2|15
CASSFQRGGTDTQYF
TGTGCCAGCAGTTTCCAGCGGGGGGGCACAGATACGCAGTATTTT
>few|TRBV2|TRBJ2-4|NA|11
CASKRGNIQYF
TGTGCCAGCAAGAGAGGGAACATTCAGTACTTC
>NA|TRBV20-1|TRBJ2-3|TRBD2|17
CSARDRASGSATDTQYF
TGCAGTGCTAGAGATCGGGCTAGCGGGAGTGCCACAGATACGCAGTATTTT
>NA|TRBV20-1|TRBJ2-7|TRBD1|12
CSASRQGTEQYF
TGCAGTGCCTCAAGACAGGGAACCGAGCAGTACTTC
>NA|TRBV9|TRBJ2-7|NA|16
CASRSDRAASSYEQYF
TGTGCCAGCAGGTCGGATCGGGCTGCGAGCTCCTACGAGCAGTACTTC
>few|TRBV20-1|TRBJ2-5|NA|14
CSARFGGAQETQYF
TGCAGTGCTAGGTTCGGCGGCGCACAAGAGACCCAGTACTTC
>NA|TRBV29-1|TRBJ2-1|NA|13
CSGTAVIDNEQFF
TGCAGCGGGACGGCGGTGATCGACAATGAGCAGTTCTTC
>few|TRBV7-2|TRBJ1-1|TRBD1|15
CASSLATGGTGEAFF
TGTGCCAGCAGCTTAGCGACAGGGGGAACAGGTGAAGCTTTCTTT
>few|TRBV6-2/TRBV6-3|TRBJ2-1|NA|12
CASESRGNEQFF
TGTGCCAGTGAATCCAGGGGCAATGAGCAGTTCTTC
>NA|TRBV18|TRBJ2-7|NA|14
CASSPQGTAYEQYF
TGTGCCAGCTCACCACAGGGGACCGCCTACGAGCAGTACTTC
>few|TRBV6-2/TRBV6-3|TRBJ2-2|TRBD2|15
CASSWTSGRTGELFF
TGTGCCAGCAGCTGGACTAGCGGGAGGACCGGGGAGCTGTTTTTT
>few|TRBV20-1|TRBJ1-1|NA|11
CSAREGAKAFF
TGCAGTGCCCGAGAAGGGGCGAAAGCTTTCTTT
>NA|TRBV6-5|TRBJ2-5|NA|13
CASSYDPAVTQYF
TGTGCCAGCAGTTACGACCCGGCGGTAACCCAGTACTTC
>NA|TRBV11-3|TRBJ2-5|NA|14
CASSLEQGRETQYF
TGTGCCAGCAGCTTAGAACAGGGTCGAGAGACCCAGTACTTC
>few|TRBV11-2|TRBJ2-1|TRBD2|15
CASSLGSSGGGEQFF
TGTGCCAGCAGCTTAGGGTCTAGCGGGGGGGGTGAGCAGTTCTTC
>NA|TRBV12-3/TRBV12-4|TRBJ2-2|NA|15
CASSLRLNTPGELFF
TGTGCCAGCAGTTTAAGGCTCAACACCCCTGGGGAGCTGTTTTTT
>NA|TRBV29-1|TRBJ2-7|NA|14
CSVVGLASEWEQYF
TGCAGCGTTGTGGGGCTAGCGTCGGAATGGGAGCAGTACTTC
>NA|TRBV24-1|TRBJ2-3|NA|11
CATSAGDTQYF
TGTGCCACCAGCGCAGGAGATACGCAGTATTTT
>NA|TRBV12-5|TRBJ2-2|NA|16
CASGLVVTENTGELFF
TGTGCTAGTGGTTTGGTAGTTACAGAGAACACCGGGGAGCTGTTTTTT
>few|TRBV5-5|TRBJ2-5|NA|14
CASSFPRGPETQYF
TGTGCCAGCAGCTTCCCCCGGGGGCCAGAGACCCAGTACTTC
>NA|TRBV3-1|TRBJ2-5|NA|15
CASSHHGGGVETQYF
TGTGCCAGCAGCCACCACGGCGGGGGCGTCGAGACCCAGTACTTC
>NA|TRBV6-1|TRBJ1-2|NA|15
CASSSLGARYSGYTF
TGTGCCAGCAGTAGTTTAGGGGCTCGGTATTCTGGCTACACCTTC
>few|TRBV5-1|TRBJ2-7|TRBD1|14
CASSLEGQGVEQYF
TGCGCCAGCAGCTTGGAGGGACAGGGGGTCGAGCAGTACTTC
>NA|TRBV7-6|TRBJ2-3|NA|16
CASSLARRRSTDTQYF
TGTGCCAGCAGCTTAGCCCGAAGGAGGAGCACAGATACGCAGTATTTT
>NA|TRBV10-2|TRBJ1-3|NA|15
CASSRQQRSGNTIYF
TGCGCCAGCAGCCGTCAGCAACGCTCTGGAAACACCATATATTTT
>NA|TRBV12-3/TRBV12-4|TRBJ2-4|NA|15
CASSRPHRAKNIQYF
TGTGCCAGCAGTCGTCCCCATAGAGCCAAAAACATTCAGTACTTC